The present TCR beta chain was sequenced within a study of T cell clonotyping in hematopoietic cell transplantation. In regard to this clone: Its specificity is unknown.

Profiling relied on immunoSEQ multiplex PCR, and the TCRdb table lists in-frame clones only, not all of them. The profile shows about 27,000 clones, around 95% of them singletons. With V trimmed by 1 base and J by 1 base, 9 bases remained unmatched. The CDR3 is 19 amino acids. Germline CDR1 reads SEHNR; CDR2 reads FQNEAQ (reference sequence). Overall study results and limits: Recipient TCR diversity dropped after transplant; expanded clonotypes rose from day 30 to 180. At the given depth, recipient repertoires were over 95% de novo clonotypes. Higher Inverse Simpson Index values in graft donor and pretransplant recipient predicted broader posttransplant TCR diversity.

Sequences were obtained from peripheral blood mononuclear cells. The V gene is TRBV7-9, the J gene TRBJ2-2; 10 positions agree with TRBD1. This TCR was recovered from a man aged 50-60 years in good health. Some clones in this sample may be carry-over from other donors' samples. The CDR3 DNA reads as TGTGCCAGCAGCTTAGAGGCCGGGACAGGGGCTCTGAACACCGGGGAGCTGTTTTTT. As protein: CASSLEAGTGALNTGELFF.